This T cell receptor beta chain originates from a study of OX40 agonist ivuxolimab in advanced cancers. Study information: All patients had ivuxolimab intravenously every 2 weeks at 0.01 to 10 mg/kg. Study-level points and caveats: Averaging showed that CD8+ T cells had more expanded clones than CD4+ did.

Prior autoimmune disease or systemic immunosuppression barred patients. This clone was seen just once. Its antigen is unidentified. Here immunoSEQ multiplex PCR was the method, and the copy in TCRdb shows in-frame clones only, minus some. The sample contains over 80,000 clones, around 85% of which appear only once. The V end lost 4 bases, the J end lost 2 bases, and 12 bases lay between the germline ends. The CDR3 length is 14 residues. Germline V gives CDR1 SGHRS, CDR2 YFSETQ. This clonotype was obtained from an adult with an advanced solid tumor such as melanoma, head and neck, liver or kidney cancer. The chain couples TRBV5-1 to TRBJ1-1, with D maybe TRBD1 (6 bases). This specimen consisted of CD4+ or CD8+ T cells sorted from blood, obtained in a trial of the OX40 agonist ivuxolimab. CDR3 sequence: CASSVTRGNTEAFF. Here the CDR3 DNA reads TGCGCCAGCAGCGTGACCAGGGGTAACACTGAAGCTTTCTTT.